Below are 29 T cell receptor beta chains sequenced from a single sample in a study of blood T cell repertoires in COVID-19. Profiling relied on immunoSEQ multiplex PCR, and the TCRdb table lists in-frame clones only, not all of them. The sample consists of some 45,000 clones, 92% of them appearing once. Sequencing was performed on peripheral blood. The receptors shown here come from a man between 45 and 60 years old with active COVID-19.

The CDR3 is CAWSEVGVGTEAFF. CDR3 DNA: TGTGCCTGGAGCGAGGTAGGGGTCGGCACTGAAGCTTTCTTT. The chain is built from TRBV30 and TRBJ1-1; D perhaps matches TRBD1 (5 bases). From germline, CDR1 is GTSNPN and CDR2 SVGIG (reference sequence). The V end lost 3 bases, the J end lost 4 bases, and 15 bases lay between the germline ends. This CDR3 comprises 14 residues.

This chain uses TRBV5-5 with TRBJ1-1; D is unresolved. From germline, CDR1 is SGHKS and CDR2 YYEKEE (reference sequence). The V and J ends lost 4 bases and 1 base respectively, with 8 bases between them. This CDR3 is built from 13 residues. The CDR3 nucleotides read TGTGCCAGCAGCAGACAAGGGAACACTGAAGCTTTCTTT. Residues: CASSRQGNTEAFF.

The chain couples TRBV5-1 to TRBJ2-7; D is unresolved. The CDR3 contains 11 residues. The germline CDR1 and CDR2 sequences are SGHRS and YFSETQ. The germline V and J ends were trimmed by 3 bases and 4 bases, with 5 bases remaining between them. The CDR3 here is CASSSRYEQYF. For the CDR3, the DNA is TGCGCCAGCAGCTCCCGGTACGAGCAGTACTTC.

The V gene is TRBV11-2, the J gene TRBJ2-7; a weak D match, TRBD1 (5 bases). Germline CDR1 SGHAT, CDR2 FQNNGV. The CDR3 consists of 15 residues. Trimming removed 5 bases at V and 2 bases at J, with 16 bases between. This CDR3 reads CASSRTSGLAYEQYF. DNA of the CDR3: TGTGCCAGCAGCCGGACCTCAGGGTTAGCCTACGAGCAGTACTTC. Filled out from reference TRBV11-2 and TRBJ2-7, the complete variable domain reads EAGVAQSPRYKIIEKRQSVAFWCNPISGHATLYWYQQILGQGPKLLIQFQNNGVVDDSQLPKDRFSAERLKGVDSTLKIQPAKLEDSAVYLCASSRTSGLAYEQYFGPGTRLTVT.

Relative to its sample, this clone is medium-sized. The V and J genes are TRBV14 and TRBJ1-5; TRBD1 might be the D (6 bases). The germline V gene encodes CDR1 SGHDN and CDR2 FVKESK. V was shortened by 1 base and J by 7 bases, with 11 bases between the two germline ends. This CDR3 comprises 14 residues. CDR3 sequence: CASSQAGARQPQHF. CDR3 in DNA: TGTGCCAGCAGCCAAGCAGGGGCGAGGCAGCCCCAGCATTTT.

The chain combines TRBV10-1 with TRBJ2-1, with TRBD2 matching 7 bases. The J segment lost 5 bases and the V segment lost 2 bases, leaving 12 bases of the junction unmatched. The CDR3 covers 17 residues. CDR1 WNHNN and CDR2 SYGVQD come from the germline V gene (reference sequence). The CDR3: CASSESGSGYAHNEQFF. The CDR3 DNA reads as TGCGCCAGCAGTGAGAGTGGTAGCGGGTATGCGCACAATGAGCAGTTCTTC.

The J gene is TRBJ1-1, the V gene TRBV30; D remains ambiguous. Per the germline V gene, CDR1 is GTSNPN and CDR2 is SVGIG (reference sequence). The germline V and J ends were trimmed by 2 bases and 5 bases, with 12 bases remaining between them. The length of the CDR3 is 13 residues. The CDR3: CAWSRGLLTEAFF. The CDR3 coding sequence is TGTGCCTGGAGTAGAGGACTGTTGACTGAAGCTTTCTTT.

The genes are TRBV5-4 and TRBJ2-7, with 9 bases that match TRBD2. The CDR3 totals 17 residues. The germline V gene has CDR1 SGHNT and CDR2 YYREEE (reference sequence). Trimming took 0 bases from V and 1 from J; bases not matched to a gene: 8. For the CDR3, the DNA is TGTGCCAGCAGCTTGGACCCTGCGGCGGGAGGGTCCTACGAGCAGTACTTC. This sequence encodes CASSLDPAAGGSYEQYF.

The rearrangement joins TRBV5-1 to TRBJ2-7; possibly TRBD2 for D (11 bases). With 3 bases removed from V and 3 bases from J, the gap between germline ends came to 25 bases. The germline CDR1 and CDR2 sequences are SGHRS and YFSETQ. The CDR3 extends over 18 amino acids. CDR3 amino acids: CASSSGQGGLADLYEQYF. The CDR3 nucleotides are TGCGCCAGCAGCTCTGGACAGGGGGGACTAGCGGACCTCTACGAGCAGTACTTC.

The rearrangement links TRBV11-2 to TRBJ2-6; tentatively, D is TRBD1 (6 bases). Germline V gene sequence: CDR1 SGHAT, CDR2 FQNNGV. The V end was cut by 6 bases, the J end by 2 bases, with 11 bases between. The CDR3 spans 15 residues. DNA for the CDR3: TGTGCCAGCAGGGAAGGGACAACTGGGGCCAACGTCCTGACTTTC. Its translation: CASREGTTGANVLTF.

This clone was recorded once. V is TRBV9 and J is TRBJ2-2; 9 positions match TRBD1. The CDR3 sequence is 16 residues long. Germline trimming cut 1 base from V and 7 bases from J; bases unmatched to any gene: 8. Germline V gives CDR1 SGDLS, CDR2 YYNGEE. Here the CDR3 reads CASSVTRQGGSGELFF. The CDR3 DNA follows: TGTGCCAGCAGCGTAACCCGACAGGGGGGGAGCGGGGAGCTGTTTTTT. Full variable domain (missing parts from reference TRBV9 and TRBJ2-2): DSGVTQTPKHLITATGQRVTLRCSPRSGDLSVYWYQQSLDQGLQFLIQYYNGEERAKGNILERFSAQQFPDLHSELNLSSLELGDSALYFCASSVTRQGGSGELFFGEGSRLTVL.

This rearrangement joins TRBV27 to TRBJ1-1; no clear D gene. The CDR3 totals 13 residues. Germline CDR1 is MNHEY and CDR2 is SMNVEV (reference sequence). Trimming took 6 bases from V and 1 from J, leaving 9 bases between them. The CDR3 region is CASSDYWNTEAFF. CDR3 sequence (DNA): TGTGCCAGCAGCGACTACTGGAACACTGAAGCTTTCTTT.

This chain uses TRBV6-5 with TRBJ2-1, with 7 positions matching TRBD2. The CDR3 is 15 residues long. Per the germline V gene, CDR1 is MNHEY and CDR2 is SVGAGI. Trimming cost V 2 bases and J 6 bases; bases outside gene matches: 7. The CDR3 sequence is CASSYKPSGLNEQFF. The CDR3 region has the DNA TGTGCCAGCAGTTACAAACCTAGCGGCCTCAATGAGCAGTTCTTC.

This chain joins TRBV10-3 and TRBJ1-2; the match to TRBD1 covers 7 bases. Losses at the gene ends were 10 bases for V and 1 base for J; bases not matched to a gene: 12. Germline V gene lookup returns CDR1 ENHRY and CDR2 SYGVKD. This CDR3 has 15 residues. CDR3 region: CATRGTEDLNYGYTF. The CDR3 nucleotides read TGTGCCACCAGAGGGACAGAAGATCTTAACTATGGCTACACCTTC.

The chain couples TRBV13 to TRBJ2-7, with 8 bases aligning to TRBD1. The CDR3 contains 15 residues. Germline assignment: CDR1 PRHDT and CDR2 FYEKMQ (reference sequence). V was clipped by 2 bases and J by 2 bases; unmatched bases: 5. The CDR3, as DNA: TGTGCCAGCAGCTTAACCGGACAGGGCACCTACGAGCAGTACTTC. Amino acids: CASSLTGQGTYEQYF.

The chain recombines TRBV19 with TRBJ2-7; possibly TRBD2 for D (6 bases). The germline V and J ends were trimmed by 5 bases and 4 bases, with 18 bases remaining between them. The V gene's germline CDR1 is LNHDA and CDR2 SQIVND (reference sequence). The length of the CDR3 is 15 residues. In DNA form, the CDR3 reads TGTGCCAGTAGTTCCACAGCGGGCTCGGGGTACGAGCAGTACTTC. This encodes CASSSTAGSGYEQYF.

V is TRBV11-2 and J is TRBJ2-7; 9 bases line up with TRBD2. There are 15 residues in the CDR3. Trimming took 5 bases from V and 2 from J; bases not matched to a gene: 7. Germline CDR1 SGHAT, CDR2 FQNNGV. CDR3 in amino acids: CASSVLAGVTYEQYF. The CDR3, as DNA: TGTGCCAGCAGCGTGTTAGCGGGAGTGACCTACGAGCAGTACTTC.

This clone occurred once. The rearrangement joins TRBV19 to TRBJ2-7; TRBD1 might be the D (5 bases). V was pared by 4 bases and J by 3 bases, with 28 bases between. Germline V gives CDR1 LNHDA, CDR2 SQIVND (reference sequence). The length of the CDR3 is 19 residues. CDR3 sequence (DNA): TGTGCCAGTAGTACGAAAAGCGTGTTTGGCCAGGGCCTTCACTACGAGCAGTACTTC. It is translated as CASSTKSVFGQGLHYEQYF.

The chain recombines TRBV27 with TRBJ1-4; TRBD1 matches at 7 bases. The CDR3 spans 15 residues. CDR1 is MNHEY and CDR2 is SMNVEV in the germline V gene (reference sequence). V was pared by 3 bases and J by 7 bases, with 8 bases of the junction left unmatched. CDR3 DNA sequence: TGTGCCAGCAGTTTCCGACAGGGTAAAGGTGAAAAACTGTTTTTT. Its translation is CASSFRQGKGEKLFF.

This chain links TRBV3-1 (or the pseudogene TRBV3-2) with TRBJ2-1, with a possible D match to TRBD1 (6 bases). Trimming shortened V by 8 bases and J by 5 bases, and 16 bases separated the two germline ends. The CDR3 length is 14 residues. Per the germline V gene, CDR1 is LGHDT and CDR2 is YNNKEL (reference sequence). The chain's CDR3 is CASSQAGVHNEQFF. Written as DNA, the CDR3 is TGTGCCAGCTCTCAGGCAGGGGTCCACAATGAGCAGTTCTTC.

This chain connects TRBV7-9 to TRBJ1-2; D is ambiguous. The CDR3 covers 16 residues. Germline-derived CDR1 and CDR2 are SEHNR and FQNEAQ (reference sequence). Trimming cost V 6 bases and J 4 bases, with 21 bases left between them. The CDR3 bases are TGTGCCAGCAGAAGGGCAGGAGCGGTGCTAGGCTATGGCTACACCTTC. It translates to CASRRAGAVLGYGYTF.

V gene TRBV13 combines with J gene TRBJ1-5; unclear D gene. The germline V and J ends were trimmed by 0 bases and 5 bases, with 8 bases remaining between them. The CDR3 runs 14 residues. In germline, CDR1 is PRHDT, CDR2 FYEKMQ (reference sequence). The CDR3: CASSLGPGDQPQHF. The CDR3 region has the DNA TGTGCCAGCAGCTTAGGCCCCGGAGATCAGCCCCAGCATTTT.

V and J are TRBV30 and TRBJ1-4; TRBD1 matches at 10 bases. CDR3 length: 15 amino acids. The V gene end was trimmed by 1 base and the J gene end by 8 bases; junction bases not matched to a gene: 7. Germline loops: CDR1 GTSNPN, CDR2 SVGIG (reference sequence). CDR3 in amino acids: CAWSDGTGVWEKLFF. The CDR3 DNA reads as TGTGCCTGGAGTGACGGGACAGGGGTTTGGGAAAAACTGTTTTTT. Together with reference TRBV30 and TRBJ1-4, the CDR3 gives the full variable domain: SQTIHQWPATLVQPVGSPLSLECTVEGTSNPNLYWYRQAAGRGLQLLFYSVGIGQISSEVPQNLSASRPQDRQFILSSKKLLLSDSGFYLCAWSDGTGVWEKLFFGSGTQLSVL.

J is TRBJ1-2 and V is TRBV28; possibly TRBD1 for D (5 bases). This CDR3 contains 15 residues. Per the germline V gene, CDR1 is MDHEN and CDR2 is SYDVKM. Trimming removed 6 bases at V and 4 bases at J, with 18 bases between. CDR3 nucleotides: TGTGCCAGCAGCCGAACCCGAACTCAGGGCTATGGCTACACCTTC. Residues: CASSRTRTQGYGYTF.

This clone was detected once. This rearrangement joins TRBV3-1 (or the pseudogene TRBV3-2) to TRBJ2-6, with no clear D. Between the trimmed V and J ends, which lost 0 bases and 1 base, there was a span of 4 bases. This CDR3 spans 15 amino acids. Per the germline V gene, CDR1 is LGHDT and CDR2 is YNNKEL (reference sequence). The CDR3 DNA follows: TGTGCCAGCAGCCAAGATCTTTCTGGGGCCAACGTCCTGACTTTC. This codes for CASSQDLSGANVLTF.

V is TRBV11-2 and J is TRBJ2-1; the match to TRBD1 covers 9 bases. Germline loops: CDR1 SGHAT, CDR2 FQNNGV. The CDR3 runs 11 residues. The V and J ends lost 5 bases and 15 bases, in that order; junction bases with no gene match: 5. The DNA of the CDR3 is TGTGCCAGCAGCCCCGGGACAGGGTGGTTCTTC. Translating gives CASSPGTGWFF.

The V and J genes are TRBV4-1 and TRBJ2-6; 9 bases line up with TRBD2. After removal of 0 bases from V and 0 bases from J, the junction contained 9 bases not matched to a gene. The CDR3 totals 20 residues. Germline V lookup: CDR1 MGHRA, CDR2 YSYEKL. CDR3 nucleotides: TGCGCCAGCAGCCAAGATCCGAAAGTAGCGGGAGACTCTGGGGCCAACGTCCTGACTTTC. Encoded protein: CASSQDPKVAGDSGANVLTF.

This sequence joins TRBV28 and TRBJ2-4; 16 bases match TRBD2. The CDR3 contains 24 residues. Losses at the gene ends were 6 bases for V and 1 base for J; bases not matched to a gene: 24. In germline, CDR1 is MDHEN, CDR2 SYDVKM. CDR3 nucleotides: TGTGCCAGCAGGCACACGGGACTAGCGGGAGGGCCCGGCGGGTTGATCAGGGCCAAAAACATTCAGTACTTC. Protein sequence: CASRHTGLAGGPGGLIRAKNIQYF. Supplemented by reference TRBV28 and TRBJ2-4, the full variable domain reads DVKVTQSSRYLVKRTGEKVFLECVQDMDHENMFWYRQDPGLGLRLIYFSYDVKMKEKGDIPEGYSVSREKKERFSLILESASTNQTSMYLCASRHTGLAGGPGGLIRAKNIQYFGAGTRLSVL.

This rearrangement joins TRBV6-5 to TRBJ2-7, with 7 bases aligning to TRBD1. The CDR3 contains 14 residues. V was clipped by 7 bases and J by 9 bases; unmatched bases: 15. CDR1 MNHEY and CDR2 SVGAGI come from the germline V gene. CDR3 protein: CASKNPGTVGGQYF. CDR3 coding DNA: TGTGCCAGCAAAAATCCCGGGACAGTTGGGGGGCAGTACTTC.